A selection of T cell receptor beta chains follows, all from one sample in a study of CD8+ T cells in alopecia areata. Repertoires were generated with immunoSEQ multiplex PCR, while TCRdb's copy carries only in-frame clones and drops some. The sample lists 180,000 or so clones, approximately 55% occurring once. Sequenced material: CD8+ T cells sorted from blood, taken at week 24, from a patient treated with tofacitinib. The receptor set was obtained from a human donor with alopecia areata. The CDR3 runs from the conserved cysteine through the conserved F or W. The D gene is left open where the match is weak. Size is stated for part of the rows, as once, few or many counts, or as a class when the clone is expanded.

>.|TRBV4-3|.|TRBJ1-1
TGCGCCAGCAGCCAGGAACAGGGAGGCACTGAAGCTTTCTTT
CASSQEQGGTEAFF
>.|TRBV2|few|TRBJ2-1
TGTGCCAGCAGTGAAATAGCGAGTCCATCCGATGAGCAGTTCTTC
CASSEIASPSDEQFF
>.|TRBV9|.|TRBJ2-6
TGTGCCAGCAGCGGCCGACCGGGCCTTGCGCCTGGGGCCAACGTCCTGACTTTC
CASSGRPGLAPGANVLTF
>.|TRBV19|.|TRBJ1-6
TGTGCCAGTAGCCTACGGGACACCGGATCACCCCTCCACTTT
CASSLRDTGSPLHF
>.|TRBV29-1|.|TRBJ1-2
TGCAGCGTCCCTGACAGGTCTAACTATGGCTACACCTTC
CSVPDRSNYGYTF
>TRBD1|TRBV29-1|few|TRBJ1-1
TGCAGCGTGGGACAGGGTTTAACTGAAGCTTTCTTT
CSVGQGLTEAFF
>TRBD1|TRBV9|.|TRBJ2-7
TGTGCCAGCAGCAAAGGACAGGGGGCCAACGAGCAGTACTTC
CASSKGQGANEQYF
>.|TRBV7-9|few|TRBJ2-1
TGTGCCAGCAGCCCCTCCAATGGTGTTGAGCAGTTCTTC
CASSPSNGVEQFF
>.|TRBV5-6|.|TRBJ1-3
TGTGCCAGCACCCACGGGGGTTCTGGAAACACCATATATTTT
CASTHGGSGNTIYF
>.|TRBV29-1|few|TRBJ2-5
TGCAGCGTTATTGGGGGAGGCAGCCAAGAGACCCAGTACTTC
CSVIGGGSQETQYF
>.|TRBV30|.|TRBJ1-1
TGTGCCTGGGCCGGGGGGAGAGGCACTGAAGCTTTCTTT
CAWAGGRGTEAFF
>TRBD1|TRBV29-1|.|TRBJ2-1
TGCAGCGGGGCAGGGGGTTCCGACAATGAGCAGTTCTTC
CSGAGGSDNEQFF
>.|TRBV7-9|.|TRBJ2-6
TGTGCCAGCAGCTTATTGGGTTCGGAGACAATAAACGTCCTGACTTTC
CASSLLGSETINVLTF
>.|TRBV10-1|.|TRBJ2-3
TGCGCCAGCAGTGAAGGGGGGACGGTGGATACGCAGTATTTT
CASSEGGTVDTQYF
>.|TRBV9|.|TRBJ2-1
TGTGCCAGCAGCGTAGGTAATACCAAGGAGCAGTTCTTC
CASSVGNTKEQFF
>.|TRBV5-1|.|TRBJ2-2
TGCGCCAGCACCGATAGGGGCGGGGAGCTGTTTTTT
CASTDRGGELFF
>.|TRBV30|once|TRBJ1-1
TGTGCCTGGAGAACAGGGAGCACTGAAGCTTTCTTT
CAWRTGSTEAFF
>.|TRBV10-3|few|TRBJ1-1
TGTGCCATCAGTGAGTCTGGACCCAAGAACACTGAAGCTTTCTTT
CAISESGPKNTEAFF
>TRBD1|TRBV7-9|few|TRBJ2-7
TGTGCCAGCAGCCCCCGGGACAGGGTCGCCTACGAGCAGTACTTC
CASSPRDRVAYEQYF
>.|TRBV14|few|TRBJ2-4
TGTGCCAGCAGCCAAGTGGGTCGACTAGACATTCAGTACTTC
CASSQVGRLDIQYF
>TRBD1|TRBV4-1|once|TRBJ2-7
TGCGCCAGCAGCCAAGATCAGGGACAGAGCTCCTACGAGCAGTACTTC
CASSQDQGQSSYEQYF
>.|TRBV27|.|TRBJ1-5
TGTGCCAGCAGTTTATGGGCCCAGCAGCCCCAGCATTTT
CASSLWAQQPQHF
>.|TRBV5-1|.|TRBJ2-1
TGCGCCAGCACGGCAGGATACAATGAGCAGTTCTTC
CASTAGYNEQFF
>TRBD1|TRBV29-1|few|TRBJ1-2
TGCAGCGTTATGGGGCAGGGGGCGAGTGGCTACACCTTC
CSVMGQGASGYTF